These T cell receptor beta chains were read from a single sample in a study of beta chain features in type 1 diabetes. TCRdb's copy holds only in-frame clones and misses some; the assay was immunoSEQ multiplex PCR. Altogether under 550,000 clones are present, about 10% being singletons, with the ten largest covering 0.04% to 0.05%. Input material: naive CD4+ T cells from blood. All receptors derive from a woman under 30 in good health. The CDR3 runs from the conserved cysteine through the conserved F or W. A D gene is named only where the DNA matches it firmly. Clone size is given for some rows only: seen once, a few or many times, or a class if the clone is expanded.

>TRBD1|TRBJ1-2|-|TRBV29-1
TGCAGCGTGCCCCGGGACAGGGTGGCGACTAACTATGGCTACACCTTC
CSVPRDRVATNYGYTF
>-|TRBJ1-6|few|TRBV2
TGTGCCAGCAGTGAATATTCACCCCTCCACTTT
CASSEYSPLHF
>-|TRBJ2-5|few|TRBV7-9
TGTGCCAGCAGCTTCTTTGGGGAGACCCAGTACTTC
CASSFFGETQYF
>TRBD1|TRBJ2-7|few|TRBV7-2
TGTGCCAGCAGCCCCCCCGGACAGGGTCCCTACGAGCAGTACTTC
CASSPPGQGPYEQYF
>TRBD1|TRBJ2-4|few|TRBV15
TGTGCCACCAGCAGAGTGGGCGGCAGGGGGCTTCAGTACTTC
CATSRVGGRGLQYF
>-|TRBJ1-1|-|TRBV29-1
TGCAGCGTTGAATTCTTGGCAGATACGAACACTGAAGCTTTCTTT
CSVEFLADTNTEAFF
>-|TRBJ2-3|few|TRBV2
TGTGCCAGCAGGGACAGAAAAAACACAGATACGCAGTATTTT
CASRDRKNTDTQYF
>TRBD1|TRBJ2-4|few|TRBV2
TGTGCCAGCCAGGGGGTGAGGGCCAAAAACATTCAGTACTTC
CASQGVRAKNIQYF
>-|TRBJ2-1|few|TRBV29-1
TGCAGCGTTGTGGGTGTCGGAGGGCAGTTCTTC
CSVVGVGGQFF
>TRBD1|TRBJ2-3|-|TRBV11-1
TGTGCCAGCAGCCCCCGGGGACAGGGCTCAACAGATACGCAGTATTTT
CASSPRGQGSTDTQYF
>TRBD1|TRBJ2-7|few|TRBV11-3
TGTGCCAGCAGCTTAAGAATGGGACAGGGCGTCTACGAGCAGTACTTC
CASSLRMGQGVYEQYF
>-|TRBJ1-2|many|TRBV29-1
TGCAGCGTTGGTGGGGCCCAGTGGAACTATGGCTACACCTTC
CSVGGAQWNYGYTF
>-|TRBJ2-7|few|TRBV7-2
TGTGCCAGCAGCACCAGGGGTATAAGATACGAGCAGTACTTC
CASSTRGIRYEQYF
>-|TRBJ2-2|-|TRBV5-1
TGCGCCAGCAGCTCTAAGTGGGGGACCACCGGGGAGCTGTTTTTT
CASSSKWGTTGELFF
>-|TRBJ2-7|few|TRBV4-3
TGCGCCAGCAGCCGCAACCAGGGGTACGAGCAGTACTTC
CASSRNQGYEQYF
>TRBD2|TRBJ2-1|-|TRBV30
TGTGCCTGGAAGGGACTAGCGGGAGGGGTGTCATACAATGAGCAGTTCTTC
CAWKGLAGGVSYNEQFF
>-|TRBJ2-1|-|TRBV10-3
TGTGCCATGGCTACAGGGTTGAGCTCCTACAATGAGCAGTTCTTC
CAMATGLSSYNEQFF
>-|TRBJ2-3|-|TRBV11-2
TGTGCCAGCAGCTTAGTTCGGGGCGCGACTACGCAGTATTTT
CASSLVRGATTQYF
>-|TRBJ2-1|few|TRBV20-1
TGCAGTGCTCGAGCAGGCAATGAGCAGTTCTTC
CSARAGNEQFF
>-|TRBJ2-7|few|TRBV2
TGTGCCAGCAGTGAAGAGAAGTACGAGCAGTACTTC
CASSEEKYEQYF
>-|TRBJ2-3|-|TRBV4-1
TGCGCCAGCAGCCTATCCTACGAAGGACAAACTAGCACAGATACGCAGTATTTT
CASSLSYEGQTSTDTQYF
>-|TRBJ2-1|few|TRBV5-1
TGCGCCAGCAGCTTAAGCAATGAGCAGTTCTTC
CASSLSNEQFF
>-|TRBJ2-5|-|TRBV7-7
TGTGCCAGCAGCCCCACCGGCCGCGGAGAGACCCAGTACTTC
CASSPTGRGETQYF
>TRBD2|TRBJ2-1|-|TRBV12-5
TGTGCTAGTGATCGGACTAGCGCCGTCCCTGGAGCCTACAATGAGCAGTTCTTC
CASDRTSAVPGAYNEQFF
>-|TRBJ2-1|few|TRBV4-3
TGCGCCAGCAGCCAAGAGATCGGGGTAGGCTACAATGAGCAGTTCTTC
CASSQEIGVGYNEQFF
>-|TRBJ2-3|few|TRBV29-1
TGCAGCGTTGGGGGCCGAGTTGCAGATACGCAGTATTTT
CSVGGRVADTQYF
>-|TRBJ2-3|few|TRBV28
TGTGCCAGCAGAAAACAGGGGGGGACAGATACGCAGTATTTT
CASRKQGGTDTQYF
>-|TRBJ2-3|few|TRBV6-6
TGTGCCAGCAGTCCCGGGCGGGGTAGGGAAGATACGCAGTATTTT
CASSPGRGREDTQYF
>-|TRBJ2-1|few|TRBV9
TGTGCCAGCAGCGTAGAGGCTAGCTCCTACAATGAGCAGTTCTTC
CASSVEASSYNEQFF
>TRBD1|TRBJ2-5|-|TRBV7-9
TGTGCCAGCAGCCCGGGACAGGGGGCCTTGGTCCGGTACTTC
CASSPGQGALVRYF
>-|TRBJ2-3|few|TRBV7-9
TGTGCCAGCAGCTTAGTTGCATCCGTTACCACAGATACGCAGTATTTT
CASSLVASVTTDTQYF
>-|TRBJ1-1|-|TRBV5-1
TGCGCCAGCAGCTTCCAGGGGACCATGAACACTGAAGCTTTCTTT
CASSFQGTMNTEAFF
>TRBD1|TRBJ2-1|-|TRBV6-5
TGTGCCAGCAGTGTGGACAGGGGGATCTACAATGAGCAGTTCTTC
CASSVDRGIYNEQFF
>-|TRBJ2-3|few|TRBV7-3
TGTGCCAGCAGCCCAGCCAGCACAGATACGCAGTATTTT
CASSPASTDTQYF
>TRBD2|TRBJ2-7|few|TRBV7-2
TGTGCCATGTCCGGGGGGACCTACGAGCAGTACTTC
CAMSGGTYEQYF
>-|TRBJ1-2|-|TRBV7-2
TGTGCCAGCAGCTTAGAACTGAACCGCTATGGCTACACCTTC
CASSLELNRYGYTF
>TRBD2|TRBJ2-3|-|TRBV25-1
TGTGCCAGCAGTGAGCCCCTAGCGGGAGGGGATACGCAGTATTTT
CASSEPLAGGDTQYF
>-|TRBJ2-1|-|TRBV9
TGTGCCAGCAGCGTGTCTGGGAACCGGGAGAATGAGCAGTTCTTC
CASSVSGNRENEQFF
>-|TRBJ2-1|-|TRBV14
TGTGCCAGCAGCCAATCTCGAAGGGGCCTCTGGAAGAATGAGCAGTTCTTC
CASSQSRRGLWKNEQFF
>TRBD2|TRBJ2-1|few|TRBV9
TGTGCCAGCAGCCAAACTAGCGGGGACTACAATGAGCAGTTCTTC
CASSQTSGDYNEQFF
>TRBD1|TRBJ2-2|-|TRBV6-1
TGTGCCAGCAGTACCCGCGACAGGACAGGAGGGGAGCTGTTTTTT
CASSTRDRTGGELFF
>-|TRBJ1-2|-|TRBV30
TGTGCCTGGACCACCGCCGGGCCTAAACATGGCTACACCTTC
CAWTTAGPKHGYTF
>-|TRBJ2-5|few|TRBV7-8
TGTGCCAGCAGGGTTGACCGGGGGGCCGAGACCCAGTACTTC
CASRVDRGAETQYF
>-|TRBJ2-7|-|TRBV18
TGTGCCAGCTCACCCTCGCGGACAGAGACTAACGAGCAGTACTTC
CASSPSRTETNEQYF